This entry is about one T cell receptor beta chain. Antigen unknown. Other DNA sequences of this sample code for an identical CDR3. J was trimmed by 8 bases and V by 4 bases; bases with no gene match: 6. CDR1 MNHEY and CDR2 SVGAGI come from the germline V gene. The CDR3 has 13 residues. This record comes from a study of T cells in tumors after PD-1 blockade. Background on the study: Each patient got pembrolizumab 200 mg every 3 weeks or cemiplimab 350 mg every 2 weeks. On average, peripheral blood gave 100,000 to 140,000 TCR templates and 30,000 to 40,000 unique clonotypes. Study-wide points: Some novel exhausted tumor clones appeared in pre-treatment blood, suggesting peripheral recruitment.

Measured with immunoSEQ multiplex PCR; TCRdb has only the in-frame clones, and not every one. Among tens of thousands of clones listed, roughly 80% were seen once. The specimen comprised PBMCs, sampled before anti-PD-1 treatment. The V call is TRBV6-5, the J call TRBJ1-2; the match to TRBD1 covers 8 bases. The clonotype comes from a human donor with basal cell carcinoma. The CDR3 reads CASSSQGADGYTF. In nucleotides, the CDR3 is TGTGCCAGCAGTTCCCAGGGGGCGGACGGCTACACCTTC.